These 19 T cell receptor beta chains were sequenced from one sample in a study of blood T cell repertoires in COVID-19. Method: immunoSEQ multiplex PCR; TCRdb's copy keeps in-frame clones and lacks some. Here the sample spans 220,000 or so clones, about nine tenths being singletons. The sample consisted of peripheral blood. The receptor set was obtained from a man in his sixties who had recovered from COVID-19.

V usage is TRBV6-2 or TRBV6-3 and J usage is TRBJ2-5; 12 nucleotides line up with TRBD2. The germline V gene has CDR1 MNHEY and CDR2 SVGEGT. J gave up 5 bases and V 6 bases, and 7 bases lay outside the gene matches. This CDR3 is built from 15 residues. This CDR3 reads CASSLAGGSGETQYF. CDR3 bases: TGTGCCAGCAGCCTAGCGGGAGGGTCTGGGGAGACCCAGTACTTC.

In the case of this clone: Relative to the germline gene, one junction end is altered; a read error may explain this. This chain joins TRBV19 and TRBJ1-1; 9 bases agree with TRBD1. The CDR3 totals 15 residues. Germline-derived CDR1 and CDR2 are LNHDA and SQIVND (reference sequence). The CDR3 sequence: CASSTSRRTGVGAFF. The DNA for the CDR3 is TGTGCCAGCAGTACTTCCCGGCGGACAGGGGTAGGAGCTTTCTTT.

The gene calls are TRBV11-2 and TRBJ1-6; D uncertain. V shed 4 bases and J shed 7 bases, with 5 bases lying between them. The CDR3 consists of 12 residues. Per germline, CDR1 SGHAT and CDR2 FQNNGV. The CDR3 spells CASSSGNSPLHF. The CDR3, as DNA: TGTGCCAGCAGCTCGGGAAATTCACCCCTCCACTTT.

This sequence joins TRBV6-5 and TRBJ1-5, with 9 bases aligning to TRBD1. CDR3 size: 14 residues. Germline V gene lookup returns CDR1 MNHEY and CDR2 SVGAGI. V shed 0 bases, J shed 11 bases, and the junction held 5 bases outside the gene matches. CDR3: CASSYSQGAVSQHF. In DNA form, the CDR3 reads TGTGCCAGCAGTTACTCACAGGGGGCTGTTTCCCAGCATTTT.

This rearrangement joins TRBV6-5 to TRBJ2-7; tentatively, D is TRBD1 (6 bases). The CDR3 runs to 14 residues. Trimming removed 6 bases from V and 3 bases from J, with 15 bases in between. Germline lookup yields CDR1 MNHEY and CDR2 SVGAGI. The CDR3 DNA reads TGTGCCAGCAGCCCAGGACAGAAGCACTACGAGCAGTACTTC. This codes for CASSPGQKHYEQYF.

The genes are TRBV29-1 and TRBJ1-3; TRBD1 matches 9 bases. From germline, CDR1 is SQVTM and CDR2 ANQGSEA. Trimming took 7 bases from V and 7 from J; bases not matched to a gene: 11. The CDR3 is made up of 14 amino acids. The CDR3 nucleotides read TGCAGCGCCCTTAAACAGGGGGCGGGGAACACCATATATTTT. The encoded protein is CSALKQGAGNTIYF.

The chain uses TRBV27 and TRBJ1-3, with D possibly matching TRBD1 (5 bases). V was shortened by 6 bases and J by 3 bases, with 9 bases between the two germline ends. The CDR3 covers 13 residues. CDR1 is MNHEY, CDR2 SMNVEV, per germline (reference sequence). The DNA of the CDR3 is TGTGCCAGCAGCAGGGCAGGTGGAAACACCATATATTTT. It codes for CASSRAGGNTIYF.

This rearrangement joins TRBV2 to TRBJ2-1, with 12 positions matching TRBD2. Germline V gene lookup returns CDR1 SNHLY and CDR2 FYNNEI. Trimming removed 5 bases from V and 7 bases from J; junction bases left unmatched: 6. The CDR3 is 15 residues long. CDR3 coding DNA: TGTGCCAGCAGTCGACTAGCGGGAGTATCAAATGAGCAGTTCTTC. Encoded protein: CASSRLAGVSNEQFF.

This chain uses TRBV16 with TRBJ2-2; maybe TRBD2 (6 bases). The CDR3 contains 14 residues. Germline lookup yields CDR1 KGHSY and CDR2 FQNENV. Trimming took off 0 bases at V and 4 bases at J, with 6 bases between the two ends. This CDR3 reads CASSQSRGTGELFF. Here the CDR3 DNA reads TGTGCCAGCAGCCAATCGCGGGGCACCGGGGAGCTGTTTTTT.

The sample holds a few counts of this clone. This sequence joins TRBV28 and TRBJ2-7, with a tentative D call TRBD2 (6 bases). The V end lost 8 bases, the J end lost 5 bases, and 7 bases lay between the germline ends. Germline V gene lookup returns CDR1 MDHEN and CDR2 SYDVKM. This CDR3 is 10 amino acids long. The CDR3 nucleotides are TGTGCCAGCGGGAGGCACGAGCAGTACTTC. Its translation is CASGRHEQYF.

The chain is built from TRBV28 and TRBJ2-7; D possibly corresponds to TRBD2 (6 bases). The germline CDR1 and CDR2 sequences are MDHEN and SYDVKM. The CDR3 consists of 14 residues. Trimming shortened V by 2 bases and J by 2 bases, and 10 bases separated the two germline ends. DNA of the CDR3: TGTGCCAGCAGTTTAATCGGGAGAGCCTACGAGCAGTACTTC. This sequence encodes CASSLIGRAYEQYF.

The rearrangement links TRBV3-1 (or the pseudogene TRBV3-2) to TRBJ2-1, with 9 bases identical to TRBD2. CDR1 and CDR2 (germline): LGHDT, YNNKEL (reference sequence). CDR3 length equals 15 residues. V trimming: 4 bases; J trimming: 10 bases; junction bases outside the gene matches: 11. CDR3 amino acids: CASSPGTSFLGEQFF. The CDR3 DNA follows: TGTGCCAGCAGCCCCGGGACTAGCTTTCTTGGGGAGCAGTTCTTC.

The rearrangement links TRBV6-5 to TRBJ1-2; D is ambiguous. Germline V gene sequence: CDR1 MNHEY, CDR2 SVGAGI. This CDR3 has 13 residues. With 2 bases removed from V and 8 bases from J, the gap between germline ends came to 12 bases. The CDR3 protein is CASSYGQEAGYTF. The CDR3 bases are TGTGCCAGCAGTTACGGGCAGGAGGCCGGCTACACCTTC.

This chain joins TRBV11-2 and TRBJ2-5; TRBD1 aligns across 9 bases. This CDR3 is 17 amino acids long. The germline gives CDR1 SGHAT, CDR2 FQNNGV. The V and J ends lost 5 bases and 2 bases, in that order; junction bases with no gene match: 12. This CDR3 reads CASSVNMDRGVQETQYF. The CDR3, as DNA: TGTGCCAGCAGCGTTAATATGGACAGGGGAGTTCAAGAGACCCAGTACTTC.

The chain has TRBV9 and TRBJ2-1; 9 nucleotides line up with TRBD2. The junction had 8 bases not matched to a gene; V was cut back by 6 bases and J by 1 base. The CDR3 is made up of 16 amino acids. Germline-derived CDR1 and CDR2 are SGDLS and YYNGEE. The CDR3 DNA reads TGTGCCAGCACCGAGCGCGGGGGGGAGTCCTACAATGAGCAGTTCTTC. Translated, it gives CASTERGGESYNEQFF.

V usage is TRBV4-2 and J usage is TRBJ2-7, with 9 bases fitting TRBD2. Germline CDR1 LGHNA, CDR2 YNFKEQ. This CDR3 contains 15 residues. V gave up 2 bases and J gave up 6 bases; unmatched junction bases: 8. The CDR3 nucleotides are TGTGCCAGCAGCCAACAACAGCGGGAGGCGGGCGAGCAGTACTTC. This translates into CASSQQQREAGEQYF.

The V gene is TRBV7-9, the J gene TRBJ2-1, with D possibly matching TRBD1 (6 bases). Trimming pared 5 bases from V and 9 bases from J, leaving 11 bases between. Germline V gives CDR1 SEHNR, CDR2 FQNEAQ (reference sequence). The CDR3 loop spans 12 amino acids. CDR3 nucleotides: TGTGCCAGCAGCCTGGACAGAAGTGAGCAGTTCTTC. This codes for CASSLDRSEQFF.

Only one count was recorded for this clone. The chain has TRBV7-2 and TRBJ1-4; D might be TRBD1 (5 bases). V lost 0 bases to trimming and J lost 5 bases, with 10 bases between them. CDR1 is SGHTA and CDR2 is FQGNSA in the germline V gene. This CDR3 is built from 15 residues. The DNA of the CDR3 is TGTGCCAGCAGCTTAGCGCGGGACCCCAATGAAAAACTGTTTTTT. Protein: CASSLARDPNEKLFF.

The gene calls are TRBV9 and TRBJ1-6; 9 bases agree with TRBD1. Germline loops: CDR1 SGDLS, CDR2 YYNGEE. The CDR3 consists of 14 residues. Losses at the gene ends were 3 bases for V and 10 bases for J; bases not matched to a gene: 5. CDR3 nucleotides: TGTGCCAGCAGCGCGGGACAGGGAGGGTCACCCCTCCACTTT. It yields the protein CASSAGQGGSPLHF.